These 21 T cell receptor beta chains share one sample of origin, sequenced in a study of patients and donors after allogeneic stem cell transplantation. TCRdb fed the RT-PCR reads into MiXCR, producing one record per CDR3 protein. This table holds about 160,000 distinct CDR3 sequences, roughly 30% found once. Source material: blood, either unsorted or a sorted T cell fraction (not recorded which). Receptors originate from a human donor who was either an allogeneic HSCT recipient or a stem cell or donor lymphocyte infusion donor (not recorded which). It is not recorded whose cells these are; they may come from a transplant donor.

V is TRBV10-3 and J is TRBJ2-2, with 12 bases fitting TRBD2. Looked up from germline, CDR1 is ENHRY and CDR2 is SYGVKD. The V and J ends lost 11 bases and 2 bases, in that order; junction bases with no gene match: 12. The CDR3 contains 17 residues. In nucleotides, the CDR3 is TGTGCCCTTCTTAGGACTAGCGGGAATGGAAACACCGGGGAGCTGTTTTTT. Encoded protein: CALLRTSGNGNTGELFF.

This clonotype was found many times. The CDR3 spells CASSGLGDTEAFF. The DNA for the CDR3 is TGCGCCAGCAGCGGCCTAGGGGATACTGAAGCTTTCTTT. This chain connects TRBV5-1 to TRBJ1-1; D may be TRBD1 (5 bases). Trimming cost V 4 bases and J 5 bases, with 12 bases left between them. The CDR3 covers 13 residues. Germline assignment: CDR1 SGHRS and CDR2 YFSETQ.

This chain joins TRBV3-1 and TRBJ2-1; 7 nucleotides line up with TRBD2. Germline trimming cut 0 bases from V and 6 bases from J; bases unmatched to any gene: 2. The CDR3 covers 14 residues. In germline, CDR1 is LGHDT, CDR2 YNNKEL (reference sequence). CDR3 DNA: TGTGCCAGCAGCCAAGAGGCTAGCGGCAATGAGCAGTTCTTC. This encodes CASSQEASGNEQFF.

This rearrangement joins TRBV18 to TRBJ1-5; possible D gene TRBD1, 6 bases. Germline V gene lookup returns CDR1 KGHSH and CDR2 LQKENI. The CDR3 loop spans 14 amino acids. The V end lost 5 bases, the J end lost 3 bases, and 11 bases lay between the germline ends. This CDR3 reads CASSATGYNQPQHF. CDR3 nucleotides: TGTGCCAGCTCAGCTACAGGGTACAATCAGCCCCAGCATTTT.

This clonotype was seen a handful of times. V gene TRBV6-2 or TRBV6-3 combines with J gene TRBJ2-7, with 11 bases identical to TRBD1. Per germline, CDR1 MNHEY and CDR2 SVGEGT. The V segment lost 6 bases and the J segment 1 base; nucleotides outside the gene matches: 2. CDR3 length: 14 residues. This CDR3 reads CASSGTGGSYEQYF. CDR3 in DNA: TGTGCCAGCAGCGGGACAGGGGGTTCCTACGAGCAGTACTTC.

This clonotype was picked up a small number of times. The chain joins TRBV12-3 or TRBV12-4 to TRBJ2-7, with D uncertain. The CDR3 has 13 residues. With 3 bases removed from V and 2 bases from J, the gap between germline ends came to 8 bases. CDR3 region: CASSFGPAYEQYF. The DNA for the CDR3 is TGTGCCAGCAGTTTCGGCCCCGCCTACGAGCAGTACTTC.

The chain links TRBV25-1 to TRBJ1-2, with D perhaps TRBD1 (5 bases). The V gene's germline CDR1 is MGHDK and CDR2 SYGVNS. There are 12 residues in the CDR3. Between the trimmed V and J ends, which lost 6 bases and 0 bases, there was a span of 5 bases. The CDR3 loop is CASRQANYGYTF. The CDR3 region has the DNA TGTGCCAGCAGACAGGCTAACTATGGCTACACCTTC.

There are a few counts of this clonotype. This chain uses TRBV6-2 or TRBV6-3 with TRBJ1-1; perhaps TRBD1 as D (5 bases). Looked up from germline, CDR1 is MNHEY and CDR2 is SVGEGT. This CDR3 region has 13 residues. The ends were cut back, 6 bases at V and 5 bases at J, with 13 bases in the middle. The CDR3 here is CASRWTEGTEAFF. CDR3 DNA sequence: TGTGCCAGCAGATGGACGGAGGGGACTGAAGCTTTCTTT.

This clonotype occurred a few times. This sequence joins TRBV27 and TRBJ2-5; D is possibly TRBD1 (6 bases). Germline CDR1 MNHEY, CDR2 SMNVEV (reference sequence). The CDR3 runs to 15 residues. V lost 3 bases and J 0 bases, leaving 11 bases between the germline ends. The CDR3 loop is CASSLVTGYQETQYF. In DNA, the CDR3 is TGTGCCAGCAGTTTGGTTACAGGGTACCAAGAGACCCAGTACTTC.

The V call is TRBV7-8, the J call TRBJ2-3; D may be TRBD1 or TRBD2 (5 bases each). Between the trimmed V and J ends, which lost 3 bases and 0 bases, there was a span of 13 bases. Germline CDR1 is SGHVS and CDR2 is FQNEAQ. This CDR3 is built from 16 residues. CDR3: CASSFSGASSTDTQYF. The CDR3, as DNA: TGTGCCAGCAGCTTTTCCGGGGCCTCTAGCACAGATACGCAGTATTTT.

A word on this clonotype: Without the conserved terminal phenylalanine or tryptophan, this CDR3 likely stems from a read error. The chain uses TRBV6-5 and TRBJ1-6, with TRBD1 matching over 7 bases. V trimming: 7 bases; J trimming: 8 bases; junction bases outside the gene matches: 8. CDR1 MNHEY and CDR2 SVGAGI come from the germline V gene. This CDR3 spans 14 amino acids. The chain's CDR3 is CASTRGGADSPLHL. Written as DNA, the CDR3 is TGTGCCAGCACCAGGGGGGGGGCTGATTCACCCCTCCACTTG.

The gene calls are TRBV7-9 and TRBJ2-1; D is possibly TRBD1 (6 bases). V was pared by 5 bases and J by 8 bases, with 13 bases between. The CDR3 is 13 residues long. CDR1 and CDR2 from the germline V gene are SEHNR and FQNEAQ (reference sequence). The chain's CDR3 is CASSLTRTDEQFF. CDR3 bases: TGTGCCAGCAGCCTAACTCGGACAGATGAGCAGTTCTTC.

This clonotype was seen at least ten times. This chain links TRBV29-1 with TRBJ1-3, with D possibly being TRBD1 (5 bases). The CDR3 is 13 residues long. Trimming shortened V by 6 bases and J by 0 bases, and 9 bases separated the two germline ends. Germline V gives CDR1 SQVTM, CDR2 ANQGSEA. CDR3 DNA sequence: TGCAGCGTCCATGACAGCTCTGGAAACACCATATATTTT. Amino acids: CSVHDSSGNTIYF.

This clonotype was counted a few times. This chain uses TRBV4-3 with TRBJ2-3; 12 positions match TRBD1. V trimming: 3 bases; J trimming: 2 bases; junction bases outside the gene matches: 0. The germline V gene has CDR1 LGHNA and CDR2 YSLEER. The CDR3 has 15 amino acids. The CDR3 here is CASSQGQGATDTQYF. DNA of the CDR3: TGCGCCAGCAGCCAGGGACAGGGGGCCACAGATACGCAGTATTTT.

V gene TRBV7-2 combines with J gene TRBJ1-2; TRBD1 might be the D (5 bases). The V gene lost 2 bases and the J gene lost 4 bases, with 17 bases spanning the gap. Germline-derived CDR1 and CDR2 are SGHTA and FQGNSA. The CDR3 covers 16 residues. The CDR3 spells CASSLTSGTFRYGYTF. In nucleotides, the CDR3 is TGTGCCAGCAGCTTAACCTCCGGGACCTTCCGCTATGGCTACACCTTC.

As to this clonotype: One end of the junction is discordant with germline, which a read error may explain. The rearrangement joins TRBV7-7 to TRBJ2-3; D call uncertain. Germline lookup yields CDR1 SSHAT and CDR2 FNYEAQ (reference sequence). The CDR3 has 13 amino acids. CDR3 protein: CASSYRTTDTQYF. CDR3 DNA sequence: TGTGCTAGCAGCTACCGGACCACAGATACGCAGTATTTT.

V and J are TRBV10-3 and TRBJ1-1, with D hard to call. Germline V gives CDR1 ENHRY, CDR2 SYGVKD. CDR3 length: 16 amino acids. V lost 0 bases to trimming and J lost 3 bases, with 14 bases between them. The CDR3 here is CAISESLGLWDTEAFF. The CDR3 DNA reads as TGTGCCATCAGTGAGTCCCTAGGGCTATGGGACACTGAAGCTTTCTTT.

The gene calls are TRBV5-1 and TRBJ1-1; D gene unclear. CDR1 and CDR2 from the germline V gene are SGHRS and YFSETQ. CDR3 size: 14 residues. The V end was cut by 2 bases, the J end by 5 bases, with 13 bases between. The CDR3 coding sequence is TGCGCCAGCAGCTTAGCACACGTGGGGACTGAAGCTTTCTTT. It codes for CASSLAHVGTEAFF.

The V and J genes are TRBV10-3 and TRBJ1-4; no firm D call. Trimming cost V 4 bases and J 3 bases, with 12 bases left between them. CDR1 and CDR2 (germline): ENHRY, SYGVKD. CDR3 length: 15 amino acids. CDR3 region: CAISGSREPNEKLFF. CDR3 nucleotide sequence: TGTGCCATCAGTGGAAGCCGGGAACCTAATGAAAAACTGTTTTTT.

In this sample, this clonotype turned up a few times. The chain carries TRBV29-1 and TRBJ2-4, with 7 positions matching TRBD2. The V gene's germline CDR1 is SQVTM and CDR2 ANQGSEA. J lost 9 bases, V lost 4 bases, and 3 bases had no gene match. The CDR3 runs 11 residues. Written as DNA, the CDR3 is TGCAGCGTTGGAAGGGAGGGCATTCAGTACTTC. Translation: CSVGREGIQYF.

The genes are TRBV6-1 and TRBJ1-5; D ambiguous. V lost 1 base, J lost 3 bases, and 4 bases lay in between. The CDR3 spans 13 residues. Germline lookup yields CDR1 MNHNS and CDR2 SASEGT. The CDR3 region has the DNA TGTGCCAGCAGTGAAGTTTTCAATCAGCCCCAGCATTTT. Translation: CASSEVFNQPQHF.